Each of the 3 T cell receptor beta chains below was sequenced from the same sample in a study of T cell responses to AZD1222 COVID-19 vaccine. The table came from immunoSEQ multiplex PCR; TCRdb's copy has only in-frame clones and leaves some out. The sample records 57,000 or so clones, 76% being singletons. This specimen was peripheral blood, taken on day 0 of AZD1222 vaccination. These receptor sequences come from an adult in good health.

The genes are TRBV19 and TRBJ2-7; D might be TRBD1 (6 bases). CDR3 size: 15 residues. In germline, CDR1 is LNHDA, CDR2 SQIVND (reference sequence). Trimming took off 5 bases at V and 0 bases at J, with 14 bases between the two ends. CDR3 sequence: CASSRKGESSYEQYF. The CDR3 DNA reads as TGTGCCAGTAGTCGGAAGGGGGAGAGCTCCTACGAGCAGTACTTC.

This clone came up a few times. This rearrangement joins TRBV7-9 to TRBJ1-2; no reliable D call. Trimming cost V 4 bases and J 4 bases, with 13 bases left between them. CDR3 length: 14 amino acids. Looked up from germline, CDR1 is SEHNR and CDR2 is FQNEAQ (reference sequence). In DNA form, the CDR3 reads TGTGCCAGCAGCTCAGGACGGATCCTCTATGGCTACACCTTC. Its translation is CASSSGRILYGYTF.

The chain employs TRBV3-1 (or the pseudogene TRBV3-2) and TRBJ2-5; D possibly corresponds to TRBD1 (6 bases). The V gene lost 8 bases and the J gene lost 7 bases, with 14 bases spanning the gap. Germline V CDR1 and CDR2: LGHDT, YNNKEL (reference sequence). The CDR3 runs to 12 residues. The chain's CDR3 is CASRDTPGTQYF. The CDR3 DNA reads TGTGCCAGCCGGGACACCCCGGGGACCCAGTACTTC.